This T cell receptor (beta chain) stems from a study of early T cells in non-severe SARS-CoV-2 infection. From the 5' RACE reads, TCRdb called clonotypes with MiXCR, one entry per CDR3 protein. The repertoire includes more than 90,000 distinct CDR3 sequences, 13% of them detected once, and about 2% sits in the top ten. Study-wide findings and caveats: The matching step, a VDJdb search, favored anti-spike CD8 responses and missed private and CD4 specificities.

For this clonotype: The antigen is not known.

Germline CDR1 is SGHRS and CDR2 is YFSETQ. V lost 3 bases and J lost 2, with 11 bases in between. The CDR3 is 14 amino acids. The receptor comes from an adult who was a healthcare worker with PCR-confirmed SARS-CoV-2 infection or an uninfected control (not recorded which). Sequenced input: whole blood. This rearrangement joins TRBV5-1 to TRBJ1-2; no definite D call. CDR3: CASSSSPGNYGYTF. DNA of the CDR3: TGCGCCAGCAGCTCCTCACCGGGGAACTATGGCTACACCTTC.